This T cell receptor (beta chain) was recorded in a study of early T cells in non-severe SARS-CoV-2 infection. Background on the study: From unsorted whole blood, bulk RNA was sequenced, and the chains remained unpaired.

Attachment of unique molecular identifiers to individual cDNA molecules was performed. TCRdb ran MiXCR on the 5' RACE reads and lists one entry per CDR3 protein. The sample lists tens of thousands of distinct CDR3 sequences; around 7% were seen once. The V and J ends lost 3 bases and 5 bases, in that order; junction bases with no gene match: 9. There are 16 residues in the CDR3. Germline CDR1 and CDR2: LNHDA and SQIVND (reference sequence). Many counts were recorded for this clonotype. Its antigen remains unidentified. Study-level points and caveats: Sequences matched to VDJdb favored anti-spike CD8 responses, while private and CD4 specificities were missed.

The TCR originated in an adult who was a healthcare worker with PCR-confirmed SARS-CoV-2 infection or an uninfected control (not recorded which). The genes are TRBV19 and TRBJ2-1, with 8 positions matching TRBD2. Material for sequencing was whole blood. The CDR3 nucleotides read TGTGCCAGTAGTATGACGGCCTCGGGAGGGGACAATGAGCAGTTCTTC. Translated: CASSMTASGGDNEQFF.